This TCR beta chain was sequenced for a study of blood T cell repertoires in COVID-19. Study summary: Collection of acute and convalescent COVID-19 samples took place in the United States, Italy and Spain. PBMCs, B-cell-depleted T cells, or T cells were the source of the cDNA or gDNA that made up the material.

As handled by the study authors: Quantification of nucleated cells was approximated via reference gene primer amplification. The data were produced by immunoSEQ multiplex PCR, yet TCRdb's version contains in-frame clones alone and is incomplete. V and J calls and clone size are given by that table; D and trimming were obtained from the DNA. The data show 400,000 or so clones, roughly 90% seen once. Patients of the Seattle cohort, enrolled during active infection, were followed longitudinally. The material sequenced was peripheral blood. This TCR derives from a man aged 18 to 35 with COVID-19, enrolled during active disease.

CDR3 nucleotides: TGTGCCAGCAGCGCCCTAGCGGGGGGGTTACCCGGGGAGCTGTTTTTT. Protein product: CASSALAGGLPGELFF. The rearrangement links TRBV3-1 (or the pseudogene TRBV3-2) to TRBJ2-2, with 12 bases matching TRBD2. V shed 5 bases and J 6 bases; nucleotides not matched to a gene: 7. Germline V gene lookup returns CDR1 LGHDT and CDR2 YNNKEL (reference sequence). The CDR3 has 16 residues.